Below are 23 T cell receptor beta chains sequenced from a single sample in a study of early T cells in non-severe SARS-CoV-2 infection. One entry per CDR3 protein, called by TCRdb with MiXCR from the 5' RACE reads. The profile shows roughly 20,000 distinct CDR3 sequences, under 4.5% of them singletons. Sequences were obtained from whole blood. These receptors originate from an adult who was a healthcare worker with PCR-confirmed SARS-CoV-2 infection or an uninfected control (not recorded which).

The J gene is TRBJ2-5, the V gene TRBV20-1; 11 bases match TRBD2. V shed 6 bases, J shed 9 bases, and the junction held 18 bases outside the gene matches. This CDR3 has 16 amino acids. Germline CDR1 DFQATT, CDR2 SNEGSKA (reference sequence). The CDR3 reads CSAKPLAGGPVLAQYF. CDR3 DNA sequence: TGCAGTGCAAAACCCCTAGCGGGGGGCCCGGTTTTGGCCCAGTACTTC.

This clonotype was detected only a few times. At one boundary the junction diverges from the germline segment, which might be a read error. This chain joins TRBV7-7 and TRBJ2-5; D unclear. The CDR3 extends over 13 amino acids. The V gene's germline CDR1 is SSHAT and CDR2 FNYEAQ (reference sequence). CDR3 sequence reads: CASSFAFSETQYF. In DNA form, the CDR3 reads TGTGCTAGCAGCTTCGCATTCTCTGAGACCCAGTACTTC.

This clonotype was observed at least ten times. The CDR3 loop is CASSSRDSTYGYTF. CDR3 DNA: TGTGCCAGCAGCTCCCGGGATAGTACCTATGGCTACACCTTC. The V call is TRBV7-8, the J call TRBJ1-2; D not certain. This CDR3 is 14 amino acids long. V lost 4 bases and J lost 4, with 13 bases in between. In germline, CDR1 is SGHVS, CDR2 FQNEAQ.

Remarks on this clonotype: A much larger clone is a single base away; this may be a read error. The V and J genes are TRBV7-2 and TRBJ2-3; 8 bases map to TRBD2. This CDR3 has 17 residues. The germline CDR1 and CDR2 sequences are SGHTA and FQGNSA. Here the CDR3 DNA reads TGTGCCGGCAGCCCAAGACTGGGTAGCGGGGCCACAGATACGCAGTATTTT. Amino acid sequence: CAGSPRLGSGATDTQYF. Variable domain in full (rest from reference TRBV7-2 and TRBJ2-3): GAGVSQSPSNKVTEKGKDVELRCDPISGHTALYWYRQSLGQGLEFLIYFQGNSAPDKSGLPSDRFSAERTGGSVSTLTIQRTQQEDSAVYLCAGSPRLGSGATDTQYFGPGTRLTVL.

This clonotype is classed as medium-sized (0.01 to 0.1%). The CDR3 nucleotides read TGTGCCAGCAGAGGACGTAGCTCTGGAAACACCATATATTTT. As protein: CASRGRSSGNTIYF. This rearrangement joins TRBV6-6 to TRBJ1-3; D not resolved. The germline CDR1 and CDR2 sequences are MNHNY and SVGAGI (reference sequence). CDR3 length equals 14 residues. V lost 6 bases, J lost 0 bases, and 9 bases lay in between.

The sample holds a few counts of this clonotype. The V call is TRBV7-6, the J call TRBJ2-2, with 7 bases matching TRBD1. Trimming at V came to 4 bases and at J to 6 bases, leaving 14 bases not matched to a gene. This CDR3 region has 17 residues. The germline CDR1 and CDR2 sequences are SGHVS and FNYEAQ. The CDR3 reads CASSSRRLGQYSGELFF. CDR3 nucleotide sequence: TGTGCCAGCAGCTCTCGTCGCCTGGGACAGTACTCCGGGGAGCTGTTTTTT. Using reference TRBV7-6 and TRBJ2-2 for the parts outside the CDR3, the full variable domain is GAGVSQSPRYKVTKRGQDVALRCDPISGHVSLYWYRQALGQGPEFLTYFNYEAQQDKSGLPNDRFSAERPEGSISTLTIQRTEQRDSAMYRCASSSRRLGQYSGELFFGEGSRLTVL.

The gene calls are TRBV5-4 and TRBJ2-5; weak D call: TRBD2 (6 bases). The V gene lost 2 bases and the J gene lost 5 bases, with 13 bases spanning the gap. The CDR3 extends over 14 amino acids. Looked up from germline, CDR1 is SGHNT and CDR2 is YYREEE (reference sequence). In DNA form, the CDR3 reads TGTGCCAGCAGCTTCTCCGGCGGGGTGGAGACCCAGTACTTC. This codes for CASSFSGGVETQYF.

This clonotype showed up many times. V gene TRBV6-1 combines with J gene TRBJ2-3; the D is unclear. V lost 6 bases to trimming and J lost 5 bases, with 9 bases between them. The germline V gene has CDR1 MNHNS and CDR2 SASEGT. The CDR3 sequence is 12 residues long. In nucleotides, the CDR3 is TGTGCCAGCAGGCGCCAGGAAGATACGCAGTATTTT. Encoded protein: CASRRQEDTQYF.

This clonotype has just a few counts. V gene TRBV18 combines with J gene TRBJ2-7, with 8 bases matching TRBD1. The CDR3 runs to 16 residues. Germline-derived CDR1 and CDR2 are KGHSH and LQKENI. Unmatched junction bases numbered 7, after V lost 0 bases and J lost 3 bases. CDR3 in amino acids: CASSPPGRGRGYEQYF. The DNA of the CDR3 is TGTGCCAGCTCACCACCGGGCAGGGGGCGCGGCTACGAGCAGTACTTC. Looking up the rest from reference TRBV18 and TRBJ2-7 gives the full variable domain: NAGVMQNPRHLVRRRGQEARLRCSPMKGHSHVYWYRQLPEEGLKFMVYLQKENIIDESGMPKERFSAEFPKEGPSILRIQQVVRGDSAAYFCASSPPGRGRGYEQYFGPGTRLTVT.

This clonotype was recorded at least ten times. V gene TRBV6-6 combines with J gene TRBJ2-3; no definite D call. This CDR3 is 15 amino acids long. Trimming removed 7 bases from V and 0 bases from J, with 14 bases in between. From germline, CDR1 is MNHNY and CDR2 SVGAGI (reference sequence). The CDR3 loop reads CASMSKGRSTDTQYF. For the CDR3, the DNA is TGTGCCAGCATGAGTAAGGGCAGGAGCACAGATACGCAGTATTTT.

This clonotype was recorded many times. The chain is built from TRBV5-1 and TRBJ1-4; 9 positions agree with TRBD1. Trimming at V came to 4 bases and at J to 13 bases, leaving 17 bases not matched to a gene. The CDR3 has 16 amino acids. Looked up from germline, CDR1 is SGHRS and CDR2 is YFSETQ. CDR3 residues: CASSTRPGQGLYGLFF. CDR3 nucleotide sequence: TGCGCCAGCAGCACGCGTCCGGGACAGGGTTTGTACGGACTGTTTTTT.

This clonotype showed up many times. V and J are TRBV5-1 and TRBJ2-1, with TRBD2 matching over 9 bases. The V and J ends lost 0 bases and 0 bases, in that order; junction bases with no gene match: 4. The CDR3 runs to 17 residues. Germline V gene data show CDR1 as SGHRS and CDR2 as YFSETQ. Written as DNA, the CDR3 is TGCGCCAGCAGCTTGGATGGCGGGGGGGCCTCCTACAATGAGCAGTTCTTC. Translation gives CASSLDGGGASYNEQFF.

This clonotype was observed at least ten times. The chain employs TRBV6-2 or TRBV6-3 and TRBJ1-1; TRBD1 agrees at 10 bases. Germline V lookup: CDR1 MNHEY, CDR2 SVGEGT. The CDR3 runs to 16 residues. Losses at the gene ends were 5 bases for V and 0 bases for J; bases not matched to a gene: 6. DNA for the CDR3: TGTGCCAGCAGTACCGGACAGGGGGGACTGAACACTGAAGCTTTCTTT. The encoded protein is CASSTGQGGLNTEAFF.

Many counts were recorded for this clonotype. The chain has TRBV5-1 and TRBJ2-3, with TRBD2 matching 9 bases. This CDR3 spans 19 amino acids. V shed 1 base, J shed 11 bases, and the junction held 23 bases outside the gene matches. From germline, CDR1 is SGHRS and CDR2 YFSETQ. CDR3 protein: CASSLYANPAGGPDTRQYF. CDR3 sequence (DNA): TGCGCCAGCAGCTTGTACGCCAATCCAGCGGGGGGCCCGGATACGAGGCAGTATTTT.

At least ten counts were recorded for this clonotype. For the CDR3, the DNA is TGTGCCAGCATCGACGGGTACTATGGCTACACCTTC. Encoded protein: CASIDGYYGYTF. The genes are TRBV25-1 and TRBJ1-2; D is unclear. Per the germline V gene, CDR1 is MGHDK and CDR2 is SYGVNS. This CDR3 has 12 amino acids. With 7 bases removed from V and 3 bases from J, the gap between germline ends came to 9 bases.

Only a few counts were recorded for this clonotype. V usage is TRBV5-1 and J usage is TRBJ2-3; D not certain. CDR1 and CDR2 from the germline V gene are SGHRS and YFSETQ. The length of the CDR3 is 15 residues. Trimming left V 0 bases short and J 0 bases short, with 8 bases between. The CDR3 reads CASSLGRSSTDTQYF. The CDR3 DNA follows: TGCGCCAGCAGCTTGGGTCGTTCTAGCACAGATACGCAGTATTTT. Full variable domain (missing parts from reference TRBV5-1 and TRBJ2-3): KAGVTQTPRYLIKTRGQQVTLSCSPISGHRSVSWYQQTPGQGLQFLFEYFSETQRNKGNFPGRFSGRQFSNSRSEMNVSTLELGDSALYLCASSLGRSSTDTQYFGPGTRLTVL.

This clonotype was picked up many times. One end of the junction fails to match germline, which may point to a read error. The rearrangement uses TRBV11-1 and TRBJ2-2; D remains ambiguous. This CDR3 is built from 14 residues. Germline lookup yields CDR1 SGHAT and CDR2 FQDESV (reference sequence). DNA for the CDR3: TGTGTCAGCAGCTCCAAAAGTCCCACCGGGGAGCTGTTTTTT. Its protein product is CVSSSKSPTGELFF.

This clonotype was counted ten times or more. The V gene is TRBV7-9, the J gene TRBJ1-2; the D is unclear. The germline gives CDR1 SEHNR, CDR2 FQNEAQ (reference sequence). The CDR3 is 17 residues long. The V and J ends lost 1 base and 4 bases respectively, with 19 bases between them. This chain's CDR3 is CASSLGPGLTSGYGYTF. As DNA, the CDR3 is TGTGCCAGCAGCTTAGGTCCCGGACTCACCTCCGGCTATGGCTACACCTTC.

The sample holds many counts of this clonotype. The chain couples TRBV7-2 to TRBJ1-1; D call uncertain. V lost 0 bases, J lost 0 bases, and 8 bases lay in between. The CDR3 spans 15 residues. Germline assignment: CDR1 SGHTA and CDR2 FQGNSA. This CDR3 reads CASSLAPGMNTEAFF. The CDR3 DNA is TGTGCCAGCAGCTTAGCTCCAGGCATGAACACTGAAGCTTTCTTT.

This clonotype appeared a few times. The chain uses TRBV29-1 and TRBJ2-7, with 12 bases lining up with TRBD2. The CDR3 has 17 amino acids. Germline assignment: CDR1 SQVTM and CDR2 ANQGSEA. The junction had 10 bases not matched to a gene; V was cut back by 4 bases and J by 0 bases. CDR3 DNA sequence: TGCAGCGTTGTTGTGCGGACTAGCGGGGCTATCTCCTACGAGCAGTACTTC. Translated: CSVVVRTSGAISYEQYF.

This clonotype appeared many times. The chain recombines TRBV5-1 with TRBJ2-7; TRBD1 matches at 7 bases. Germline V gene data show CDR1 as SGHRS and CDR2 as YFSETQ. This CDR3 has 15 residues. V was pared by 0 bases and J by 2 bases, with 5 bases of the junction left unmatched. CDR3 sequence reads: CASSLGQGIAYEQYF. The DNA for the CDR3 is TGCGCCAGCAGCTTGGGACAGGGCATTGCCTACGAGCAGTACTTC.

This clonotype was recorded many times. The chain combines TRBV7-2 with TRBJ1-1, with D perhaps matching TRBD1 (6 bases). The length of the CDR3 is 15 residues. CDR1 and CDR2 (germline): SGHTA, FQGNSA. V lost 3 bases and J 2 bases, leaving 13 bases between the germline ends. The CDR3 DNA sequence: TGTGCCAGCAGCTTTAGGGGGGGTTTAAACACTGAAGCTTTCTTT. Its translation is CASSFRGGLNTEAFF.

This clonotype occurred many times. The gene calls are TRBV7-2 and TRBJ2-1, with D uncertain. V lost 1 base, J lost 2 bases, and 15 bases lay in between. CDR1 and CDR2 (germline): SGHTA, FQGNSA. CDR3 length: 17 amino acids. CDR3 sequence reads: CASSLGVGRITYNEQFF. For the CDR3, the DNA is TGTGCCAGCAGCTTAGGGGTCGGGCGGATCACCTACAATGAGCAGTTCTTC. The whole variable domain, filled in from reference TRBV7-2 and TRBJ2-1, reads GAGVSQSPSNKVTEKGKDVELRCDPISGHTALYWYRQSLGQGLEFLIYFQGNSAPDKSGLPSDRFSAERTGGSVSTLTIQRTQQEDSAVYLCASSLGVGRITYNEQFFGPGTRLTVL.